This note documents a single TCR beta chain sequence. The antigen remains unidentified. PCR amplification relied on 60 Vbeta primers (plus 13 Jbeta primers). This table comes from immunoSEQ multiplex PCR, and its TCRdb copy is limited to in-frame clones, with some not included. The table has around 140,000 clones, roughly 71% seen once. The source of the sample is a study of cytomegalovirus exposure and HLA in healthy donors. As for the study in general: Genotyping of 398 donors showed that 70% to 90% belonged to the Caucasian-associated ancestry cluster. Study-wide results and caveats: Prior analysis indicated that the majority of TCR beta V segments exhibited productivity approximately 87% or approximately 30% of the time. According to reports, the classifier identified cytomegalovirus status with high specificity and sensitivity.

V lost 2 bases, J lost 4 bases, and 8 bases lay in between. The CDR3 is 13 amino acids. Looked up from germline, CDR1 is MDHEN and CDR2 is SYDVKM. Sequencing was performed on PBMCs. This chain links TRBV28 with TRBJ2-5; D is uncertain. The sequence derives from a man aged 30-40 years in good health and CMV-seronegative. In DNA form, the CDR3 reads TGTGCCAGCAGTTTAACACAGATAGAGACCCAGTACTTC. Translated: CASSLTQIETQYF.